This entry lists 23 T cell receptor beta chains sequenced from one sample in a study of T cell changes during pregnancy in multiple sclerosis. Method: immunoSEQ multiplex PCR; TCRdb's copy keeps in-frame clones and lacks some. This sample has just over 50,000 clones, with under 95% found just once. Sequencing was performed on CD4+ T cells from peripheral blood mononuclear cells, taken in the second trimester of pregnancy. These receptors all come from a female donor with multiple sclerosis, enrolled in a pregnancy study.

The chain carries TRBV2 and TRBJ1-5, with 7 bases that match TRBD1. V dropped 5 bases and J dropped 2; count of bases not matched to a gene: 6. CDR3 length: 15 amino acids. Germline V lookup: CDR1 SNHLY, CDR2 FYNNEI. CDR3 nucleotides: TGTGCCAGCAGTTCGACAGGGATGCGCAATCAGCCCCAGCATTTT. It translates to CASSSTGMRNQPQHF.

V gene TRBV11-1 combines with J gene TRBJ1-4, with a possible D match to TRBD1 (5 bases). The CDR3 sequence is 14 residues long. Trimming shortened V by 5 bases and J by 3 bases, and 10 bases separated the two germline ends. Per germline, CDR1 SGHAT and CDR2 FQDESV (reference sequence). The CDR3 sequence is CASSPGGANEKLFF. CDR3 nucleotide sequence: TGTGCCAGCAGCCCGGGGGGGGCTAATGAAAAACTGTTTTTT.

The chain couples TRBV9 to TRBJ2-2, with TRBD2 matching 8 bases. Germline trimming cut 5 bases from V and 6 bases from J; bases unmatched to any gene: 12. CDR1 is SGDLS, CDR2 YYNGEE, per germline. This CDR3 comprises 16 residues. This chain's CDR3 is CASSQGISGEAGELFF. The CDR3 nucleotides read TGTGCCAGCAGTCAGGGAATTAGCGGGGAGGCCGGGGAGCTGTTTTTT. Full variable domain (remainder filled in from reference TRBV9 and TRBJ2-2): DSGVTQTPKHLITATGQRVTLRCSPRSGDLSVYWYQQSLDQGLQFLIQYYNGEERAKGNILERFSAQQFPDLHSELNLSSLELGDSALYFCASSQGISGEAGELFFGEGSRLTVL.

V and J are TRBV5-4 and TRBJ1-1; 12 bases align to TRBD1. The CDR3 runs to 15 residues. CDR1 is SGHNT and CDR2 is YYREEE in the germline V gene (reference sequence). J gave up 9 bases and V 2 bases, and 8 bases lay outside the gene matches. The CDR3 here is CASSFPGQGARKAFF. The DNA for the CDR3 is TGTGCCAGCAGCTTCCCGGGACAGGGGGCGCGAAAAGCTTTCTTT.

The chain carries TRBV30 and TRBJ1-4; no definite D call. The germline V gene encodes CDR1 GTSNPN and CDR2 SVGIG (reference sequence). The V end was cut by 1 base, the J end by 8 bases, with 11 bases between. The CDR3 covers 13 residues. The chain's CDR3 is CAWSAMIREKLFF. The CDR3 region has the DNA TGTGCCTGGAGTGCTATGATTCGGGAAAAACTGTTTTTT.

The chain recombines TRBV7-8 with TRBJ2-1; possible D gene TRBD1, 6 bases. Germline CDR1 SGHVS, CDR2 FQNEAQ. This CDR3 is built from 16 residues. V lost 2 bases, J lost 2 bases, and 13 bases lay in between. In DNA form, the CDR3 reads TGTGCCAGCAGCTTACGGACAGCCCCCGCCTACAATGAGCAGTTCTTC. Protein sequence: CASSLRTAPAYNEQFF.

This clone occurred once. The chain links TRBV6-6 to TRBJ2-1, with D perhaps matching TRBD1 (6 bases). V dropped 6 bases and J dropped 9 bases, with 15 bases sitting between them. The germline V gene has CDR1 MNHNY and CDR2 SVGAGI (reference sequence). The CDR3 runs to 13 residues. CDR3 amino acids: CASRGQVGGEQFF. For the CDR3, the DNA is TGTGCCAGCAGGGGACAAGTGGGTGGTGAGCAGTTCTTC.

The chain combines TRBV11-2 with TRBJ2-7; 8 nucleotides match TRBD2. The germline V gene has CDR1 SGHAT and CDR2 FQNNGV. After removal of 2 bases from V and 4 bases from J, the junction contained 10 bases not matched to a gene. The CDR3 is 16 residues long. For the CDR3, the DNA is TGTGCCAGCAGCTTATCCACTAGCGGCTTATTGTACGAGCAGTACTTC. Translating it yields CASSLSTSGLLYEQYF.

The chain recombines TRBV4-3 with TRBJ1-1; no clear D gene. Looked up from germline, CDR1 is LGHNA and CDR2 is YSLEER. There are 12 residues in the CDR3. With 5 bases removed from V and 13 bases from J, the gap between germline ends came to 17 bases. CDR3 residues: CASSDKERRGFF. The CDR3 region has the DNA TGCGCCAGCAGCGACAAGGAGCGACGGGGTTTCTTT.

This chain joins TRBV5-4 and TRBJ2-5; D possibly corresponds to TRBD2 (7 bases). The V gene's germline CDR1 is SGHNT and CDR2 YYREEE (reference sequence). The V and J ends lost 2 bases and 5 bases respectively, with 13 bases between them. The CDR3 contains 14 residues. CDR3 coding DNA: TGTGCCAGCAGCTTAAGGGGGGGCGACGAGACCCAGTACTTC. Its translation is CASSLRGGDETQYF.

Notes on this clone: The junction does not match germline at one end; this may be a read error. CDR3 nucleotide sequence: TGTGCTAGCAGCTTAGGACTAGGACACACAGATACGCAGTATTTT. It codes for CASSLGLGHTDTQYF. The chain uses TRBV7-7 and TRBJ2-3; 7 bases match TRBD2. The CDR3 covers 15 residues. Germline V CDR1 and CDR2: SSHAT, FNYEAQ (reference sequence).

The DNA for the CDR3 is TGTGCCACCAGCGGAATACTGGGACAGGGGGTCCTAAGAAATGAGCAGTTCTTC. Its protein product is CATSGILGQGVLRNEQFF. The chain recombines TRBV15 with TRBJ2-1; 11 positions match TRBD1. The germline CDR1 and CDR2 sequences are LNHNV and YYDKDF (reference sequence). Unmatched junction bases numbered 16, after V lost 5 bases and J lost 7 bases. This CDR3 is 18 amino acids long.

The chain couples TRBV6-5 to TRBJ2-7; 12 bases are shared with TRBD2. The V gene end was trimmed by 4 bases and the J gene end by 1 base; junction bases not matched to a gene: 2. The CDR3 is 15 residues long. Germline V gene sequence: CDR1 MNHEY, CDR2 SVGAGI. CDR3 coding DNA: TGTGCCAGCAGTTCCGGGACTAGCGGGTCCTACGAGCAGTACTTC. Amino acids: CASSSGTSGSYEQYF.

This clone appeared a single time. The chain carries TRBV6-1 and TRBJ1-2; D gene uncertain. Germline values: CDR1 MNHNS, CDR2 SASEGT. Trimming shortened V by 0 bases and J by 10 bases, and 12 bases separated the two germline ends. The CDR3 has 13 residues. The CDR3 here is CASSEAGRNVYTF. In nucleotides, the CDR3 is TGTGCCAGCAGTGAAGCGGGGAGAAATGTCTACACCTTC.

This chain joins TRBV7-2 and TRBJ1-5; 8 bases are shared with TRBD1. The CDR3 runs to 14 residues. Germline V gives CDR1 SGHTA, CDR2 FQGNSA. With V trimmed by 6 bases and J by 7 bases, 8 bases remained unmatched. Here the CDR3 reads CASRSQGAWQPQHF. The CDR3 DNA is TGTGCCAGCAGGAGCCAGGGGGCATGGCAGCCCCAGCATTTT.

The chain recombines TRBV7-2 with TRBJ2-7; tentative D call: TRBD1 (6 bases). V lost 2 bases to trimming and J lost 4 bases, with 18 bases between them. Germline CDR1 SGHTA, CDR2 FQGNSA. This CDR3 has 16 amino acids. DNA for the CDR3: TGTGCCAGCAGCTTAAGGGGGACGACACCGGGATACGAGCAGTACTTC. Its protein is CASSLRGTTPGYEQYF.

V usage is TRBV5-8 and J usage is TRBJ1-5; 8 positions agree with TRBD1. The V gene end was trimmed by 0 bases and the J gene end by 7 bases; junction bases not matched to a gene: 6. Germline lookup yields CDR1 SGHTS and CDR2 YDEGEE. The CDR3 contains 15 residues. DNA for the CDR3: TGTGCCAGCAGCTTGGGCCAGGGGGCTGGGCAGCCCCAGCATTTT. It translates to CASSLGQGAGQPQHF.

The V call is TRBV11-1, the J call TRBJ1-1; 10 bases fit TRBD1. Trimming removed 5 bases from V and 4 bases from J; junction bases left unmatched: 7. CDR3 length: 15 residues. The germline V gene encodes CDR1 SGHAT and CDR2 FQDESV (reference sequence). CDR3 nucleotide sequence: TGTGCCAGCAGCCCAAGGGGGGACAGGGGCACTGAAGCTTTCTTT. Its translation is CASSPRGDRGTEAFF.

This chain links TRBV29-1 with TRBJ1-1, with no clear D. Germline assignment: CDR1 SQVTM and CDR2 ANQGSEA. Trimming left V 4 bases short and J 6 bases short, with 12 bases between. The CDR3 is 12 amino acids. The CDR3 is CSVVGQVAEAFF. The CDR3 nucleotides read TGCAGCGTTGTTGGGCAGGTCGCTGAAGCTTTCTTT. Using reference TRBV29-1 and TRBJ1-1 for the parts outside the CDR3, the full variable domain is SAVISQKPSRDICQRGTSLTIQCQVDSQVTMMFWYRQQPGQSLTLIATANQGSEATYESGFVIDKFPISRPNLTFSTLTVSNMSPEDSSIYLCSVVGQVAEAFFGQGTRLTVV.

This chain joins TRBV9 and TRBJ2-5; TRBD2 matches 11 bases. V was pared by 0 bases and J by 4 bases, with 2 bases of the junction left unmatched. From germline, CDR1 is SGDLS and CDR2 YYNGEE. CDR3 length: 15 residues. The CDR3 here is CASSVAGTSGETQYF. CDR3 sequence (DNA): TGTGCCAGCAGCGTAGCGGGGACTAGCGGAGAGACCCAGTACTTC.

V usage is TRBV2 and J usage is TRBJ1-4; 10 bases match TRBD1. Germline V gene sequence: CDR1 SNHLY, CDR2 FYNNEI. The V gene end was trimmed by 6 bases and the J gene end by 6 bases; junction bases not matched to a gene: 4. The CDR3 is made up of 14 amino acids. The CDR3 here is CASRGQGFYEKLFF. The CDR3 bases are TGTGCCAGCAGGGGACAGGGGTTCTATGAAAAACTGTTTTTT.

This chain joins TRBV4-3 and TRBJ2-7; a possible D gene is TRBD2 (6 bases). Germline values: CDR1 LGHNA, CDR2 YSLEER. The CDR3 runs 13 residues. V lost 0 bases and J 6 bases, leaving 9 bases between the germline ends. In DNA form, the CDR3 reads TGCGCCAGCAGCCAAGAGGGGGGTGGCGAGCAGTACTTC. It yields the protein CASSQEGGGEQYF.

This clone has just one count. This chain links TRBV7-3 with TRBJ1-1, with 8 bases identical to TRBD1. CDR3 length equals 14 residues. V trimming: 5 bases; J trimming: 6 bases; junction bases outside the gene matches: 8. The germline V gene encodes CDR1 SGHTA and CDR2 FQGTGA. CDR3 in DNA: TGTGCCAGCAGCGCAGACAGGGGACGCGCTGAAGCTTTCTTT. Its translation is CASSADRGRAEAFF. Filled out from reference TRBV7-3 and TRBJ1-1, the complete variable domain reads GAGVSQTPSNKVTEKGKYVELRCDPISGHTALYWYRQSLGQGPEFLIYFQGTGAADDSGLPNDRFFAVRPEGSVSTLKIQRTERGDSAVYLCASSADRGRAEAFFGQGTRLTVV.